This note documents a single TCR beta chain sequence. Trimming left V 0 bases short and J 0 bases short, with 23 bases between. The germline CDR1 and CDR2 sequences are MNHNS and SASEGT. CDR3 length equals 20 residues. The data originate from a study of blood T cell repertoires in COVID-19. About the study: Both acute and convalescent COVID-19 samples were obtained from the United States, Italy and Spain. T cells, B-cell-depleted T cells, or PBMCs supplied cDNA or gDNA.

Per the authors' pipeline: Quantification of nucleated cells was approximated via reference gene primer amplification. Produced via immunoSEQ multiplex PCR; TCRdb's table is partial and in-frame only. That table furnishes V, J and clone size, whereas the DNA furnished D and trimming. Of around 70,000 clones in the sample, more than 75% were seen once. This clonotype was sampled from a human donor in a cohort sampled during active COVID-19. Specimen: peripheral blood. The J gene is TRBJ1-1, the V gene TRBV6-1; no firm D call. The CDR3 DNA reads TGTGCCAGCAGTGAAGCACTAGGAATATATACTCATCCTATGAACACTGAAGCTTTCTTT. It codes for CASSEALGIYTHPMNTEAFF.